This record concerns one T cell receptor beta chain sequence. Its specificity is unknown. This sample is drawn from a study of T cells in tuberculosis. The study's findings and limits: The TCR-beta difference was not significant; alpha differences partly reflected length.

CDR1 SGDLS and CDR2 YYNGEE come from the germline V gene. After removal of 0 bases from V and 3 bases from J, the junction contained 4 bases not matched to a gene. This CDR3 region has 15 residues. Time point specified: new active TB diagnosis, blood taken before or within 7 days of starting treatment. Active tuberculosis patients were new diagnoses, HIV-seronegative, South African, and aged 18 years or older. Each patient had positive sputum smear microscopy and/or positive culture. Produced via immunoSEQ multiplex PCR; TCRdb's table is partial and in-frame only. Here the sample spans about 5,500 clones, over 95% being singletons.

The receptor's source is an adult with tuberculosis. The specimen was PBMCs, collected at tuberculosis diagnosis. The V and J genes are TRBV9 and TRBJ2-7; 9 bases are shared with TRBD1. The CDR3 here is CASSVGTGQGYEQYF. CDR3 coding DNA: TGTGCCAGCAGCGTAGGAACGGGACAGGGCTACGAGCAGTACTTC.